The 7 T cell receptor beta chains below all came from one sample that was sequenced in a study of blood T cell repertoires in COVID-19. Produced via immunoSEQ multiplex PCR; TCRdb's table is partial and in-frame only. In the table there are about 190,000 clones, approximately 91% of which are singletons. The specimen was peripheral blood. The receptors were gathered from a man between 25 and 39 years old with acute or convalescent COVID-19.

Only one count was recorded for this clone. The chain employs TRBV4-2 and TRBJ2-2, with TRBD1 as a possible D gene (5 bases). Germline V lookup: CDR1 LGHNA, CDR2 YNFKEQ. The CDR3 runs 15 residues. V was trimmed by 0 bases and J by 2 bases, leaving 7 bases between them. CDR3 protein: CASSQERTNTGELFF. The DNA of the CDR3 is TGTGCCAGCAGCCAAGAAAGGACAAACACCGGGGAGCTGTTTTTT.

The chain is built from TRBV10-3 and TRBJ1-6; the match to TRBD1 covers 9 bases. The junction had 7 bases not matched to a gene; V was cut back by 6 bases and J by 7 bases. CDR1 is ENHRY and CDR2 is SYGVKD in the germline V gene. CDR3 length: 15 amino acids. CDR3 DNA sequence: TGTGCCATCAGCGGACAGGGGAAAGGGAATTCACCCCTCCACTTT. As protein: CAISGQGKGNSPLHF.

This chain uses TRBV25-1 with TRBJ1-1; the D is unclear. CDR3 length: 14 amino acids. Per the germline V gene, CDR1 is MGHDK and CDR2 is SYGVNS. The ends were cut back, 4 bases at V and 5 bases at J, with 14 bases in the middle. The CDR3 nucleotides are TGTGCCAGCAGTGTTCAGGAGGGCGTAACTGAAGCTTTCTTT. Protein sequence: CASSVQEGVTEAFF.

This sequence joins TRBV28 and TRBJ1-1; D unclear. Trimming took off 6 bases at V and 0 bases at J, with 14 bases between the two ends. The CDR3 is made up of 15 amino acids. Germline CDR1 is MDHEN and CDR2 is SYDVKM. The CDR3 region has the DNA TGTGCCAGCAGCCCTCCCCCTACCGTGAACACTGAAGCTTTCTTT. This translates into CASSPPPTVNTEAFF. Based on the CDR3 plus reference TRBV28 and TRBJ1-1, the full variable domain is DVKVTQSSRYLVKRTGEKVFLECVQDMDHENMFWYRQDPGLGLRLIYFSYDVKMKEKGDIPEGYSVSREKKERFSLILESASTNQTSMYLCASSPPPTVNTEAFFGQGTRLTVV.

V is TRBV7-9 and J is TRBJ2-7, with 10 positions matching TRBD2. J lost 6 bases, V lost 7 bases, and 6 bases had no gene match. Per germline, CDR1 SEHNR and CDR2 FQNEAQ (reference sequence). CDR3 size: 13 residues. CDR3 in amino acids: CASNKLAGFEQYF. In DNA form, the CDR3 reads TGTGCCAGCAACAAACTAGCGGGGTTCGAGCAGTACTTC.

This chain connects TRBV9 to TRBJ1-2, with 8 bases that match TRBD1. This CDR3 contains 15 residues. V gave up 0 bases and J gave up 4 bases; unmatched junction bases: 5. Per germline, CDR1 SGDLS and CDR2 YYNGEE. The CDR3 DNA follows: TGTGCCAGCAGCGTAGCTGGACAGGGAGTCTATGGCTACACCTTC. As protein: CASSVAGQGVYGYTF. Complete variable domain (other parts from reference TRBV9 and TRBJ1-2): DSGVTQTPKHLITATGQRVTLRCSPRSGDLSVYWYQQSLDQGLQFLIQYYNGEERAKGNILERFSAQQFPDLHSELNLSSLELGDSALYFCASSVAGQGVYGYTFGSGTRLTVV.

Comment on this clone: Other nucleotide sequences from this sample produce the same CDR3. The chain joins TRBV6-5 to TRBJ1-5; tentative D call: TRBD1 (5 bases). V was cut by 6 bases and J by 2 bases, with 11 bases left in between. The CDR3 is made up of 14 amino acids. Germline CDR1 reads MNHEY; CDR2 reads SVGAGI. DNA for the CDR3: TGTGCCAGCAGCCGCGGGGGGGGCAATCAGCCCCAGCATTTT. This gives the protein CASSRGGGNQPQHF.